The 4 T cell receptor beta chains below come from one sample, sequenced in a study of naive and memory T cell subsets. TCR cDNA received a 3' ligated oligonucleotide that carried a UMI. The SP2 primer and nested alpha and beta constant region primers amplified ligated cDNA in four rounds. One entry per CDR3 protein results from TCRdb running MiXCR on the 5' RACE reads. This repertoire shows 55,000 to 65,000 distinct CDR3 sequences, roughly 8.1% found once; its top ten account for 15% to 20%. Receptors originate from a female donor in good health.

The rearrangement uses TRBV19 and TRBJ2-1; no firm D call. The germline gives CDR1 LNHDA, CDR2 SQIVND (reference sequence). The CDR3 loop spans 14 amino acids. Trimming took 3 bases from V and 2 from J, leaving 8 bases between them. The CDR3 coding sequence is TGTGCCAGTAGTATTGGGTCTACCTACAATGAGCAGTTCTTC. This sequence encodes CASSIGSTYNEQFF.

V is TRBV9 and J is TRBJ1-1; D unclear. Trimming took off 0 bases at V and 8 bases at J, with 8 bases between the two ends. This CDR3 region has 12 residues. The germline gives CDR1 SGDLS, CDR2 YYNGEE. The chain's CDR3 is CASSVAETEAFF. CDR3 sequence (DNA): TGTGCCAGCAGCGTAGCGGAAACAGAAGCTTTCTTT.

The V gene is TRBV5-4, the J gene TRBJ1-1; D might be TRBD1 (6 bases). Per germline, CDR1 SGHNT and CDR2 YYREEE (reference sequence). This CDR3 region has 14 residues. Trimming stripped 3 bases from V and 1 base from J, with 10 bases between. The CDR3 coding sequence is TGTGCCAGCAGCTCAGGGGCTGGGAACACTGAAGCTTTCTTT. Protein: CASSSGAGNTEAFF.

This clonotype was picked up a small number of times. This chain joins TRBV6-6 and TRBJ2-3, with 12 bases aligning to TRBD2. The V gene's germline CDR1 is MNHNY and CDR2 SVGAGI (reference sequence). This CDR3 has 17 amino acids. The trim removed 6 bases at V and 4 bases at J, leaving 11 bases unmatched. The CDR3 DNA is TGTGCCAGCAGGCCTAGCGGGAGGGTCGTTGGGCCAGATACGCAGTATTTT. As protein: CASRPSGRVVGPDTQYF.